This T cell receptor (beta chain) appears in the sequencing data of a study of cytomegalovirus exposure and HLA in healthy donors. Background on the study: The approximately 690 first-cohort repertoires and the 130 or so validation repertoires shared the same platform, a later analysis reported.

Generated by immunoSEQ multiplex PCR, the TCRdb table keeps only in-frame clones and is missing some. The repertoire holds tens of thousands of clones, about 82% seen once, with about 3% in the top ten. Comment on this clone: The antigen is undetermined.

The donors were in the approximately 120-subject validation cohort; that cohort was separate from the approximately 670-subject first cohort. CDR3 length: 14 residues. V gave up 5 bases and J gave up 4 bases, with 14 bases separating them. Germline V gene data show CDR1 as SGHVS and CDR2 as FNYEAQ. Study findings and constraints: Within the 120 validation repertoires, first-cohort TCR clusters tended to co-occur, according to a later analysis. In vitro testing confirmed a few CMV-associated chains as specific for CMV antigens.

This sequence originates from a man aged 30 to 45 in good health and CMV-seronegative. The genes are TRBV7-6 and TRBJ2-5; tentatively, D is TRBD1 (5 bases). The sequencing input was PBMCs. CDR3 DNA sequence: TGTGCCAGCAGCCCCTGGGGCAGGGCAGAGACCCAGTACTTC. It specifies CASSPWGRAETQYF.